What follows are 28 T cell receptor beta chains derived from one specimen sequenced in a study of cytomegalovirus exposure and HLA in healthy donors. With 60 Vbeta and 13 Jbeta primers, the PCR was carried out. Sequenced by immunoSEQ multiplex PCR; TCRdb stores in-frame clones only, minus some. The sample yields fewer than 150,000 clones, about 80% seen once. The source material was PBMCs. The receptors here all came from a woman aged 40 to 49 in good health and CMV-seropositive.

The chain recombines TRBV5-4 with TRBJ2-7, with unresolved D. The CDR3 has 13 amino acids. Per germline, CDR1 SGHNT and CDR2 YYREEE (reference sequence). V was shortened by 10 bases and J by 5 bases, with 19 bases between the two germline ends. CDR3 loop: CAWSGVVGHEQYF. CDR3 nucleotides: TGTGCCTGGTCGGGTGTAGTTGGCCACGAGCAGTACTTC.

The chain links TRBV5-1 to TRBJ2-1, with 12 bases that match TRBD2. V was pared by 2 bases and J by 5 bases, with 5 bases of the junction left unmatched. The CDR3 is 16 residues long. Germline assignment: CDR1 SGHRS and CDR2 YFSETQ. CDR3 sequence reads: CASSFPTSGRNNEQFF. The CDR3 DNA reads TGCGCCAGCAGCTTCCCGACTAGCGGGAGAAACAATGAGCAGTTCTTC.

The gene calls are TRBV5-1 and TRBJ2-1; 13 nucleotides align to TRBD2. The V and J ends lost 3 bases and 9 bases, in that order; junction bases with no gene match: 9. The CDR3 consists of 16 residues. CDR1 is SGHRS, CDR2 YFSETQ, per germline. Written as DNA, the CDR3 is TGCGCCAGCAGCTGGACTACTAGCGGGAGGGATAGTGAGCAGTTCTTC. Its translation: CASSWTTSGRDSEQFF. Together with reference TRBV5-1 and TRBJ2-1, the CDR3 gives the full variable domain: KAGVTQTPRYLIKTRGQQVTLSCSPISGHRSVSWYQQTPGQGLQFLFEYFSETQRNKGNFPGRFSGRQFSNSRSEMNVSTLELGDSALYLCASSWTTSGRDSEQFFGPGTRLTVL.

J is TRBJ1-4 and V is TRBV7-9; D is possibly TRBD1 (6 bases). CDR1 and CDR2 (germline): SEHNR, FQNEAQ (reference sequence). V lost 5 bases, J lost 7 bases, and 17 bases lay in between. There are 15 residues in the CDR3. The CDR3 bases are TGTGCCAGCAGCCCTAACAGGGCTTTGGGTGAAAAACTGTTTTTT. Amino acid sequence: CASSPNRALGEKLFF.

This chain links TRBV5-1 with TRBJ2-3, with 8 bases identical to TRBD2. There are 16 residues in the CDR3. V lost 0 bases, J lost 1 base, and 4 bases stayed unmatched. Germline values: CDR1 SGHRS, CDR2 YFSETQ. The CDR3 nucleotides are TGCGCCAGCAGCTTGGGTCTGCGGGGGGGCACAGATACGCAGTATTTT. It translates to CASSLGLRGGTDTQYF.

The CDR3 DNA is TGTGCCAGCAGTTACCAACAGGGGCGGGAGACCCAGTACTTC. This sequence encodes CASSYQQGRETQYF. The rearrangement joins TRBV6-5 to TRBJ2-5; 7 bases fit TRBD1. CDR3 length: 14 amino acids. V shed 2 bases, J shed 5 bases, and the junction held 5 bases outside the gene matches. The V gene's germline CDR1 is MNHEY and CDR2 SVGAGI.

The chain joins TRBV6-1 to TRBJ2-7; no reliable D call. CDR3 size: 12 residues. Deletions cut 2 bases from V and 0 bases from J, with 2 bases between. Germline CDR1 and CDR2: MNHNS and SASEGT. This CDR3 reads CASSELSYEQYF. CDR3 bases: TGTGCCAGCAGTGAACTCTCCTACGAGCAGTACTTC.

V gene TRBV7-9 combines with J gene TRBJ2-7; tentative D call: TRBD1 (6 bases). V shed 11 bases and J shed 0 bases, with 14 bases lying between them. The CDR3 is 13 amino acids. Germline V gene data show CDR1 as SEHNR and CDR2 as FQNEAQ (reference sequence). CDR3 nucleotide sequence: TGTGCCGGCCGGGACACGAGCTCCTACGAGCAGTACTTC. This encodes CAGRDTSSYEQYF.

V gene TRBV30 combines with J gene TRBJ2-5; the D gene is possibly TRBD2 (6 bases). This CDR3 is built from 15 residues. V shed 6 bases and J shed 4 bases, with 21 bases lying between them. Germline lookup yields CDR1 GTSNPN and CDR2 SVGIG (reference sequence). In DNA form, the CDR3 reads TGTGCCTGCCTTCCCAGATCCGGGAGAGTAGAGACCCAGTACTTC. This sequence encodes CACLPRSGRVETQYF.

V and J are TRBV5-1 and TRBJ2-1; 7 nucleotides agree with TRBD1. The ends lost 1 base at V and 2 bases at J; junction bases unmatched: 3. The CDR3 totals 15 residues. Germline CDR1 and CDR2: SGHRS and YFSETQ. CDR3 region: CASSLSQGAYNEQFF. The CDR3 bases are TGCGCCAGCAGCTTGAGTCAGGGGGCCTACAATGAGCAGTTCTTC.

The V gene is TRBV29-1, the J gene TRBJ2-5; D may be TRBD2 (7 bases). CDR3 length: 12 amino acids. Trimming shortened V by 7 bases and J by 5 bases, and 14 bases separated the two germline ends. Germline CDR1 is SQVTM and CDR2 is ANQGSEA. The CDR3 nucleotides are TGCAGCGCAACAGGGACTAAGGAGACCCAGTACTTC. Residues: CSATGTKETQYF.

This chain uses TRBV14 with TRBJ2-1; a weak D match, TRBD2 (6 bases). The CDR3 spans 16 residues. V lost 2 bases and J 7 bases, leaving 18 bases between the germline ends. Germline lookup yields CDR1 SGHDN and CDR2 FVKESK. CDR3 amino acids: CASSQIDGGHRNEQFF. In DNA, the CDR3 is TGTGCCAGCAGCCAAATCGACGGAGGGCATAGGAATGAGCAGTTCTTC.

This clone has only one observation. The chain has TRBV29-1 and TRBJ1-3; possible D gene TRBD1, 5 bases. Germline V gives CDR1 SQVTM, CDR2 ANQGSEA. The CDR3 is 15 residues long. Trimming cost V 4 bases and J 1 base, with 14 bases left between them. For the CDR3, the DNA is TGCAGCGTTGGACTGGGGCAAGGGTCTGGAAACACCATATATTTT. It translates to CSVGLGQGSGNTIYF.

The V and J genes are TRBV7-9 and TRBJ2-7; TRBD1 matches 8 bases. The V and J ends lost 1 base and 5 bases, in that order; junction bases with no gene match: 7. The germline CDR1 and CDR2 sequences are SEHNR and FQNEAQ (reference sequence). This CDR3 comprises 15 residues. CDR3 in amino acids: CASSLETGGFHEQYF. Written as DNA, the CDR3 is TGTGCCAGCAGCTTAGAAACAGGGGGGTTCCACGAGCAGTACTTC. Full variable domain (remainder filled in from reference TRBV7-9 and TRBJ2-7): DTGVSQNPRHKITKRGQNVTFRCDPISEHNRLYWYRQTLGQGPEFLTYFQNEAQLEKSRLLSDRFSAERPKGSFSTLEIQRTEQGDSAMYLCASSLETGGFHEQYFGPGTRLTVT.

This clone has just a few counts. The CDR3 DNA follows: TGTGCCAGCAGCCAAGTGGGGGTACAGGGGGGGGATGGCTACACCTTC. It encodes CASSQVGVQGGDGYTF. The chain recombines TRBV5-8 with TRBJ1-2; 8 bases are shared with TRBD1. CDR3 length equals 16 residues. The trim removed 4 bases at V and 6 bases at J, leaving 14 bases unmatched. From germline, CDR1 is SGHTS and CDR2 YDEGEE.

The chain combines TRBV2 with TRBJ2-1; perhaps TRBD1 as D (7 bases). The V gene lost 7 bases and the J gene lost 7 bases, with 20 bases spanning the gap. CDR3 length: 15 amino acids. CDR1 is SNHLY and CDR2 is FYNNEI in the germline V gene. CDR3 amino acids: CASTNEGAGGNEQFF. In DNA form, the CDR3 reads TGTGCCAGCACCAATGAGGGGGCAGGAGGGAATGAGCAGTTCTTC.

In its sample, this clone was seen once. CDR3 residues: CASSLGLAEYSSYEQYF. CDR3 coding DNA: TGTGCCAGCAGTTTGGGGCTAGCGGAGTACAGCTCCTACGAGCAGTACTTC. The chain uses TRBV28 and TRBJ2-7, with TRBD2 matching over 7 bases. This CDR3 comprises 17 residues. V lost 3 bases and J lost 0; bases outside the gene matches: 11. Germline values: CDR1 MDHEN, CDR2 SYDVKM. Together with reference TRBV28 and TRBJ2-7, the CDR3 gives the full variable domain: DVKVTQSSRYLVKRTGEKVFLECVQDMDHENMFWYRQDPGLGLRLIYFSYDVKMKEKGDIPEGYSVSREKKERFSLILESASTNQTSMYLCASSLGLAEYSSYEQYFGPGTRLTVT.

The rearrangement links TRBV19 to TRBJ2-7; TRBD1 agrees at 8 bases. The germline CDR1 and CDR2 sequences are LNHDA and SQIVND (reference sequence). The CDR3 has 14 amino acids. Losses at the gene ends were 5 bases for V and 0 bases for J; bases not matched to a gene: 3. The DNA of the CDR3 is TGTGCCAGTAGTCCCGGGACAGGCTCCTACGAGCAGTACTTC. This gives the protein CASSPGTGSYEQYF.

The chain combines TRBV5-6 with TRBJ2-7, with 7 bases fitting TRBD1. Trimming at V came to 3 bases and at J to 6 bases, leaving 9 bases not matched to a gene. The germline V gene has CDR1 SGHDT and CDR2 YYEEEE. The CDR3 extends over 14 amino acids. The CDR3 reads CASSSGDRVSEQYF. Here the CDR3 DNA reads TGTGCCAGCAGCTCTGGTGACAGGGTTTCCGAGCAGTACTTC.

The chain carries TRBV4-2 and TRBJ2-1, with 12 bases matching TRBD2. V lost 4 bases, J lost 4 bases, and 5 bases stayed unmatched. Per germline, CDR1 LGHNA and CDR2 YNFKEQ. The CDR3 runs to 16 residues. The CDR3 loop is CASSRSGTSGYNEQFF. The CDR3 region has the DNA TGTGCCAGCAGCCGCTCCGGGACTAGCGGGTACAATGAGCAGTTCTTC.

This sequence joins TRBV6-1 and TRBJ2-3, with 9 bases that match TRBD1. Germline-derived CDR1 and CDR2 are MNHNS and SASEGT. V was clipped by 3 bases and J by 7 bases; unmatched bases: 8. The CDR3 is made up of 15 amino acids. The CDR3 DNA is TGTGCCAGCAGTGATTTGGGACAGGGAACAAATACGCAGTATTTT. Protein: CASSDLGQGTNTQYF.

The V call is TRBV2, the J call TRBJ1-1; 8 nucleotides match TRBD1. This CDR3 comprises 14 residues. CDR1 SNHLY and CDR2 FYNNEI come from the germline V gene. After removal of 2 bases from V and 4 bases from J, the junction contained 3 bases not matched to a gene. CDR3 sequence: CASSEQGAGTEAFF. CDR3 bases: TGTGCCAGCAGTGAACAGGGGGCAGGCACTGAAGCTTTCTTT. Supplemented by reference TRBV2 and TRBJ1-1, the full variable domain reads EPEVTQTPSHQVTQMGQEVILRCVPISNHLYFYWYRQILGQKVEFLVSFYNNEISEKSEIFDDQFSVERPDGSNFTLKIRSTKLEDSAMYFCASSEQGAGTEAFFGQGTRLTVV.

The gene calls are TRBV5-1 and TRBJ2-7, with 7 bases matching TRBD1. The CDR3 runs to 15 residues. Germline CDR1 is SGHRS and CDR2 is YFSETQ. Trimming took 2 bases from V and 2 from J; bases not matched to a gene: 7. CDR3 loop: CASSLKGAQTYEQYF. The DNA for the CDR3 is TGCGCCAGCAGCTTAAAGGGGGCGCAAACCTACGAGCAGTACTTC.

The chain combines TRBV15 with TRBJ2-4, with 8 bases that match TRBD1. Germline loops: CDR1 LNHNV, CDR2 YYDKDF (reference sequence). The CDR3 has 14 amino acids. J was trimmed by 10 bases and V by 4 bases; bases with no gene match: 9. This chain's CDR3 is CATSNLRDRTIQYF. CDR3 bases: TGTGCCACCAGCAACTTGCGGGACAGGACGATTCAGTACTTC. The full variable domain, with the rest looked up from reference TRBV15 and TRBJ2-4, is DAMVIQNPRYQVTQFGKPVTLSCSQTLNHNVMYWYQQKSSQAPKLLFHYYDKDFNNEADTPDNFQSRRPNTSFCFLDIRSPGLGDTAMYLCATSNLRDRTIQYFGAGTRLSVL.

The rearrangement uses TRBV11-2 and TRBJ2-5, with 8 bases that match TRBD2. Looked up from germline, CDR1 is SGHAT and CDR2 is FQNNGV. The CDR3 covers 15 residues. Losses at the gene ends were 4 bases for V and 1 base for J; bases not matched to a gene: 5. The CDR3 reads CASSWIAGSQETQYF. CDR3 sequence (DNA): TGTGCCAGCAGCTGGATAGCGGGATCCCAAGAGACCCAGTACTTC.

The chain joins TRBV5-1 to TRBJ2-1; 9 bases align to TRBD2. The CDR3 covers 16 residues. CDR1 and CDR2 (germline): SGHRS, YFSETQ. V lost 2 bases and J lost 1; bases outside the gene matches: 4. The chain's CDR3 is CASSFIAGVSYNEQFF. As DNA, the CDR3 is TGCGCCAGCAGCTTTATAGCGGGAGTATCCTACAATGAGCAGTTCTTC.

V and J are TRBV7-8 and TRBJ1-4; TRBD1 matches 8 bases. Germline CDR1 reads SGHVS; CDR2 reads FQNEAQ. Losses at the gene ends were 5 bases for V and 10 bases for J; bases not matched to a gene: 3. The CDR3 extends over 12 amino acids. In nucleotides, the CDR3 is TGTGCCAGCAGCGGACAGGGAAGAAAACTGTTTTTT. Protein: CASSGQGRKLFF.

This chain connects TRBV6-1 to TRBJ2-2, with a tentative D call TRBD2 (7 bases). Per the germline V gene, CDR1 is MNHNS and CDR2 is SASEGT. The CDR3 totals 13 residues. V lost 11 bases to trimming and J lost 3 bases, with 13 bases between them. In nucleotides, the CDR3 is TGTGCCGAGGGGGGGGCAGACACCGGGGAGCTGTTTTTT. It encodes CAEGGADTGELFF.